These 27 T cell receptor beta chains came from one sample sequenced in a study of blood T cell repertoires in COVID-19. The data were produced by immunoSEQ multiplex PCR, yet TCRdb's version contains in-frame clones alone and is incomplete. This sample has fewer than 250,000 clones; 82% occur once, and the top ten carry about 4.5%. The sequenced sample was peripheral blood. The receptors originated from a woman aged 70-85 years with acute or convalescent COVID-19.

This sequence joins TRBV5-1 and TRBJ1-2; D perhaps matches TRBD1 (6 bases). CDR1 SGHRS and CDR2 YFSETQ come from the germline V gene. CDR3 length: 14 residues. V was trimmed by 4 bases and J by 7 bases, leaving 17 bases between them. The CDR3 DNA sequence: TGCGCCAGCAGCGCCACAGGGAGGGAAGGTGGCTACACCTTC. It is translated as CASSATGREGGYTF.

J is TRBJ2-3 and V is TRBV7-2; maybe TRBD2 (6 bases). Germline CDR1 SGHTA, CDR2 FQGNSA. The CDR3 runs to 14 residues. Trimming pared 5 bases from V and 5 bases from J, leaving 14 bases between. CDR3 protein: CASSLGGAVDTQYF. In DNA form, the CDR3 reads TGTGCCAGCAGCCTCGGAGGGGCTGTAGATACGCAGTATTTT.

This clone has only a few counts. The chain links TRBV11-3 to TRBJ1-3; the D is unclear. The CDR3 has 14 amino acids. The V end lost 1 base, the J end lost 0 bases, and 4 bases lay between the germline ends. CDR1 is SGHNT, CDR2 YENEEA, per germline. The DNA of the CDR3 is TGTGCCAGCAGCTTAGGGAGCTCTGGAAACACCATATATTTT. Translating gives CASSLGSSGNTIYF.

The chain employs TRBV18 and TRBJ1-6, with no clear D. Trimming stripped 2 bases from V and 4 bases from J, with 9 bases between. The V gene's germline CDR1 is KGHSH and CDR2 LQKENI. This CDR3 region has 15 residues. The CDR3 is CASSPVADYNSPLHF. Here the CDR3 DNA reads TGTGCCAGCTCACCAGTCGCAGATTATAATTCACCCCTCCACTTT.

In this sample, this clone turned up a few times. The chain recombines TRBV28 with TRBJ1-1; D is unclear. The germline V and J ends were trimmed by 3 bases and 4 bases, with 18 bases remaining between them. The germline CDR1 and CDR2 sequences are MDHEN and SYDVKM. The CDR3 runs to 16 residues. CDR3 sequence: CASSFDFGVSRTEAFF. The CDR3 coding sequence is TGTGCCAGCAGTTTCGATTTTGGTGTTAGTCGCACTGAAGCTTTCTTT.

This rearrangement joins TRBV6-2 or TRBV6-3 to TRBJ2-7, with TRBD1 matching 8 bases. The V gene end was trimmed by 5 bases and the J gene end by 6 bases; junction bases not matched to a gene: 0. The CDR3 covers 11 residues. The germline V gene encodes CDR1 MNHEY and CDR2 SVGEGT. CDR3 DNA: TGTGCCAGCAGTGACAGGGGCGAGCAGTACTTC. It specifies CASSDRGEQYF.

The rearrangement uses TRBV27 and TRBJ2-1, with D possibly being TRBD2 (7 bases). Germline-derived CDR1 and CDR2 are MNHEY and SMNVEV (reference sequence). This CDR3 comprises 17 residues. V gave up 8 bases and J gave up 0 bases, with 20 bases separating them. Here the CDR3 reads CASCRGGGTYSYNEQFF. The CDR3, as DNA: TGTGCCAGCTGTCGAGGGGGGGGGACCTACTCCTACAATGAGCAGTTCTTC.

The gene calls are TRBV5-1 and TRBJ2-1; the match to TRBD2 covers 11 bases. The CDR3 spans 14 residues. Germline CDR1 is SGHRS and CDR2 is YFSETQ. V shed 5 bases and J 4 bases; nucleotides not matched to a gene: 2. The chain's CDR3 is CASRASGGYNEQFF. DNA for the CDR3: TGCGCCAGCAGGGCTAGCGGGGGGTACAATGAGCAGTTCTTC.

V and J are TRBV10-3 and TRBJ2-1; 7 nucleotides line up with TRBD1. V was pared by 11 bases and J by 0 bases, with 7 bases of the junction left unmatched. Germline CDR1 is ENHRY and CDR2 is SYGVKD. The CDR3 consists of 14 residues. The CDR3 loop is CAVQGDSSYNEQFF. The CDR3 region has the DNA TGTGCCGTTCAGGGGGACAGCTCCTACAATGAGCAGTTCTTC.

A word on this clone: The sample holds other DNA sequences that translate to the same CDR3. The chain couples TRBV9 to TRBJ1-3, with 8 bases that match TRBD1. J was trimmed by 4 bases and V by 4 bases; bases with no gene match: 4. Germline V CDR1 and CDR2: SGDLS, YYNGEE. The CDR3 extends over 14 amino acids. The CDR3 DNA sequence: TGTGCCAGCAGCCCCCGACAGGGGGGAAACACCATATATTTT. Translation: CASSPRQGGNTIYF.

The V and J genes are TRBV7-9 and TRBJ2-2; D is perhaps TRBD1 (6 bases). Deletions cut 4 bases from V and 1 base from J, with 10 bases between. This CDR3 region has 15 residues. From germline, CDR1 is SEHNR and CDR2 FQNEAQ (reference sequence). For the CDR3, the DNA is TGTGCCAGCAGCTGGGGGACACTGAACACCGGGGAGCTGTTTTTT. Amino acid sequence: CASSWGTLNTGELFF.

The CDR3 nucleotides are TGTGCCAGCAGCTTAGCCCGGACAGGGGAATTTGGCTATGGCTACACCTTC. Translated: CASSLARTGEFGYGYTF. The rearrangement uses TRBV7-6 and TRBJ1-2; 9 bases are a match to TRBD1. The J segment lost 4 bases and the V segment lost 0 bases, leaving 9 bases of the junction unmatched. CDR1 SGHVS and CDR2 FNYEAQ come from the germline V gene. The CDR3 covers 17 residues.

J is TRBJ2-7 and V is TRBV3-1 (or the pseudogene TRBV3-2); 9 nucleotides align to TRBD1. The CDR3 is 14 residues long. The germline V gene has CDR1 LGHDT and CDR2 YNNKEL (reference sequence). V gave up 5 bases and J gave up 3 bases; unmatched junction bases: 5. The CDR3: CASSFGTGSYEQYF. Here the CDR3 DNA reads TGTGCCAGCAGCTTCGGGACAGGGAGCTACGAGCAGTACTTC.

The chain is built from TRBV19 and TRBJ1-1, with D perhaps TRBD1 (5 bases). In germline, CDR1 is LNHDA, CDR2 SQIVND (reference sequence). V was clipped by 3 bases and J by 4 bases, with 12 bases between them. The CDR3 runs to 14 residues. CDR3 protein: CASSISGGSTEAFF. CDR3 bases: TGTGCCAGTAGTATCAGCGGGGGGAGCACTGAAGCTTTCTTT.

The rearrangement links TRBV10-1 to TRBJ1-5; no firm D call. CDR3 length: 13 amino acids. CDR1 and CDR2 from the germline V gene are WNHNN and SYGVQD (reference sequence). V dropped 6 bases and J dropped 9 bases, with 15 bases sitting between them. The CDR3, as DNA: TGCGCCAGCAGCCATGACATCAATACGCCCCAGCATTTT. Amino acid sequence: CASSHDINTPQHF.

This clone was observed once. The chain is built from TRBV20-1 and TRBJ1-5; tentatively, D is TRBD1 (5 bases). V was pared by 3 bases and J by 9 bases, with 9 bases between. Germline V gene data show CDR1 as DFQATT and CDR2 as SNEGSKA (reference sequence). This CDR3 spans 11 amino acids. CDR3 DNA: TGCAGTGCTAGGGGGGAGGGGCCCCAGCATTTT. Translation gives CSARGEGPQHF.

The J gene is TRBJ1-5, the V gene TRBV5-5; D uncertain. Germline values: CDR1 SGHKS, CDR2 YYEKEE (reference sequence). There are 17 residues in the CDR3. The germline V and J ends were trimmed by 0 bases and 0 bases, with 13 bases remaining between them. CDR3 nucleotides: TGTGCCAGCAGCTTGGCCGGAGCCAGTTATAGCAATCAGCCCCAGCATTTT. This sequence encodes CASSLAGASYSNQPQHF.

The rearrangement links TRBV6-5 to TRBJ2-7; TRBD1 matches at 10 bases. V shed 6 bases and J 5 bases; nucleotides not matched to a gene: 4. The CDR3 spans 13 residues. The germline V gene encodes CDR1 MNHEY and CDR2 SVGAGI. CDR3 residues: CASSRDRGDEQYF. The CDR3 coding sequence is TGTGCCAGCAGCCGGGACAGGGGAGACGAGCAGTACTTC.

The chain employs TRBV15 and TRBJ1-2, with 7 bases fitting TRBD1. Germline V gene lookup returns CDR1 LNHNV and CDR2 YYDKDF (reference sequence). Trimming cost V 0 bases and J 4 bases; bases outside gene matches: 5. CDR3 length equals 15 residues. CDR3 amino acids: CATSRDRAGGYGYTF. In DNA form, the CDR3 reads TGTGCCACCAGCAGAGATCGGGCAGGGGGCTATGGCTACACCTTC.

This chain connects TRBV11-3 to TRBJ2-7, with D perhaps TRBD1 (5 bases). The V gene lost 3 bases and the J gene lost 4 bases, with 10 bases spanning the gap. The CDR3 is 13 residues long. CDR1 SGHNT and CDR2 YENEEA come from the germline V gene. CDR3 loop: CASSLGRDYEQYF. Written as DNA, the CDR3 is TGTGCCAGCAGCTTGGGCAGGGATTACGAGCAGTACTTC.

This chain joins TRBV7-2 and TRBJ2-7; 10 bases match TRBD2. Germline trimming cut 1 base from V and 3 bases from J; bases unmatched to any gene: 6. The germline CDR1 and CDR2 sequences are SGHTA and FQGNSA. CDR3 length equals 16 residues. In nucleotides, the CDR3 is TGTGCCAGCAGCTTAGTTGCTAGCGGGGGACACTACGAGCAGTACTTC. The encoded protein is CASSLVASGGHYEQYF.

The V gene is TRBV6-1, the J gene TRBJ2-1; the match to TRBD1 covers 7 bases. CDR1 is MNHNS and CDR2 is SASEGT in the germline V gene. V shed 1 base, J shed 14 bases, and the junction held 8 bases outside the gene matches. This CDR3 is built from 13 residues. This CDR3 is CASSEGFRGKKFF. The CDR3 bases are TGTGCCAGCAGTGAAGGTTTCAGGGGGAAAAAGTTCTTC.

The rearrangement links TRBV9 to TRBJ2-3, with D tentatively TRBD2 (5 bases). Trimming removed 0 bases from V and 4 bases from J, with 12 bases in between. The CDR3 is 15 amino acids. The V gene's germline CDR1 is SGDLS and CDR2 YYNGEE. CDR3 loop: CASSVGLASADTQYF. CDR3 nucleotides: TGTGCCAGCAGCGTAGGTCTAGCCTCCGCAGATACGCAGTATTTT.

This rearrangement joins TRBV6-4 to TRBJ1-6; D not resolved. Germline V gene lookup returns CDR1 MRHNA and CDR2 SNTAGT. The V and J ends lost 2 bases and 8 bases respectively, with 7 bases between them. The CDR3 has 13 residues. This CDR3 is CASSDDEYSPLHF. In nucleotides, the CDR3 is TGTGCCAGCAGTGACGATGAGTATTCACCCCTCCACTTT.

The genes are TRBV19 and TRBJ1-2, with TRBD1 matching 7 bases. V lost 3 bases, J lost 10 bases, and 5 bases stayed unmatched. This CDR3 comprises 12 residues. Germline V gives CDR1 LNHDA, CDR2 SQIVND (reference sequence). CDR3 residues: CASSIPQGDYTF. The CDR3 DNA sequence: TGTGCCAGTAGTATTCCGCAGGGGGACTACACCTTC.

The chain links TRBV15 to TRBJ1-1, with D possibly matching TRBD1 (6 bases). The CDR3 spans 14 residues. V shed 5 bases and J shed 3 bases, with 13 bases lying between them. Germline lookup yields CDR1 LNHNV and CDR2 YYDKDF (reference sequence). The DNA of the CDR3 is TGTGCCACCAGCGAACAGGGTTGGGACACTGAAGCTTTCTTT. Amino acids: CATSEQGWDTEAFF.

V gene TRBV19 combines with J gene TRBJ1-2; 8 nucleotides align to TRBD1. CDR1 is LNHDA, CDR2 SQIVND, per germline (reference sequence). V gave up 5 bases and J gave up 5 bases; unmatched junction bases: 7. The CDR3 is 14 residues long. CDR3 bases: TGTGCCAGTAGTGACCGGGACAGGATGTATGGCTACACCTTC. This sequence encodes CASSDRDRMYGYTF.